This TCR beta chain stems from a study of Ad26.COV2.S vaccination and SARS-CoV-2 variants. The treatment is: approximately 18 received Ad26.COV2.S at low or high dose, single or two shots; about 5 received placebo; per-sample allocation not given. Sampling happened 63 days after the first vaccine or placebo injection. What was given as vaccine was an Ad26 vector encoding Wuhan-strain SARS-CoV-2 spike. Germline loops: CDR1 SGHAT, CDR2 FQNNGV. Trimming shortened V by 5 bases and J by 2 bases, and 10 bases separated the two germline ends. The length of the CDR3 is 14 residues. Overall study results and limits: For non-spike TCRs, breadth in vaccine recipients resembled that in placebo recipients. Vaccine recipients had higher spike-specific TCR breadth than placebo recipients.

Turning to this clone: Antigen: not known.

The method was immunoSEQ multiplex PCR; TCRdb's version includes in-frame clones alone and lacks a portion of them. Of about 680,000 clones detected, roughly nine tenths appear once; the ten largest clones hold nearly 1.5%. This chain connects TRBV11-2 to TRBJ2-4; D remains unclear. The TCR comes from a person aged 18-65 years who received the Ad26.COV2.S COVID-19 vaccine or a placebo. The sequenced sample was peripheral blood, obtained in a trial of Ad26.COV2.S vaccine versus placebo. CDR3 loop: CASSGAGSKNIQYF. The CDR3 DNA reads TGTGCCAGCAGCGGCGCCGGGTCCAAAAACATTCAGTACTTC.